Listed here are 16 T cell receptor beta chains from one sample, sequenced in a study of T cell responses to AZD1222 COVID-19 vaccine. This table comes from immunoSEQ multiplex PCR, and its TCRdb copy is limited to in-frame clones, with some not included. The sample yields around 97,000 clones, 80% to 90% seen once. The material was peripheral blood, obtained on day 0 of AZD1222 vaccination. These receptors were obtained from an adult in good health.

The gene calls are TRBV30 and TRBJ2-7; perhaps TRBD2 as D (6 bases). This CDR3 has 13 residues. Per germline, CDR1 GTSNPN and CDR2 SVGIG (reference sequence). The germline V and J ends were trimmed by 4 bases and 0 bases, with 10 bases remaining between them. CDR3 bases: TGTGCCTGGACCCCGGGACTCTCCTACGAGCAGTACTTC. It codes for CAWTPGLSYEQYF.

The chain carries TRBV3-1 (or the pseudogene TRBV3-2) and TRBJ2-6; tentatively, D is TRBD1 (6 bases). The CDR3 loop spans 17 amino acids. The V and J ends lost 4 bases and 0 bases respectively, with 13 bases between them. The germline V gene encodes CDR1 LGHDT and CDR2 YNNKEL (reference sequence). The CDR3, as DNA: TGTGCCAGCAGCCGGGACAAGGGGACCTCTGGGGCCAACGTCCTGACTTTC. Encoded protein: CASSRDKGTSGANVLTF.

In this sample, this clone turned up once. The genes are TRBV11-2 and TRBJ2-1; 8 nucleotides agree with TRBD2. V shed 3 bases and J 4 bases; nucleotides not matched to a gene: 8. Per the germline V gene, CDR1 is SGHAT and CDR2 is FQNNGV. The CDR3 consists of 16 residues. In DNA form, the CDR3 reads TGTGCCAGCAGCTTCGGTTCGGTAGCGGGGTACAATGAGCAGTTCTTC. Its translation is CASSFGSVAGYNEQFF.

Turning to this clone: At the DNA level, this CDR3 is encoded by other sequences in the same sample as well. The CDR3 protein is CASSRGMGQETQYF. The CDR3 DNA follows: TGCGCCAGCAGCCGAGGGATGGGGCAAGAGACCCAGTACTTC. This chain links TRBV5-1 with TRBJ2-5; D is possibly TRBD2 (5 bases). CDR3 length equals 14 residues. Trimming removed 4 bases from V and 2 bases from J, with 12 bases in between. In germline, CDR1 is SGHRS, CDR2 YFSETQ.

The chain joins TRBV28 to TRBJ2-1, with D tentatively TRBD2 (6 bases). The CDR3 is made up of 15 amino acids. CDR1 is MDHEN, CDR2 SYDVKM, per germline. V lost 4 bases, J lost 2 bases, and 12 bases lay in between. The CDR3 reads CASSSQRTTYNEQFF. CDR3 bases: TGTGCCAGCAGTTCCCAAAGGACTACCTACAATGAGCAGTTCTTC.

The rearrangement joins TRBV4-3 to TRBJ1-1; D uncertain. Germline CDR1 and CDR2: LGHNA and YSLEER. The CDR3 length is 15 residues. The V gene lost 0 bases and the J gene lost 0 bases, with 8 bases spanning the gap. The CDR3 loop reads CASSQDWQVNTEAFF. CDR3 bases: TGCGCCAGCAGCCAAGATTGGCAGGTGAACACTGAAGCTTTCTTT.

This chain links TRBV12-3 or TRBV12-4 with TRBJ2-3, with D tentatively TRBD2 (6 bases). Trimming cost V 6 bases and J 0 bases, with 7 bases left between them. The CDR3 runs 13 residues. CDR3 DNA: TGTGCCAGCAGCGGGACTAGCACAGATACGCAGTATTTT. Amino acids: CASSGTSTDTQYF.

V usage is TRBV19 and J usage is TRBJ1-1; maybe TRBD1 (6 bases). Germline V gene sequence: CDR1 LNHDA, CDR2 SQIVND (reference sequence). The germline V and J ends were trimmed by 5 bases and 2 bases, with 12 bases remaining between them. The CDR3 is 14 residues long. CDR3: CASSHGGTNTEAFF. CDR3 sequence (DNA): TGTGCCAGTAGTCACGGTGGGACAAACACTGAAGCTTTCTTT.

The chain recombines TRBV7-9 with TRBJ2-5; unclear D gene. There are 14 residues in the CDR3. Germline CDR1 reads SEHNR; CDR2 reads FQNEAQ (reference sequence). The V gene lost 5 bases and the J gene lost 2 bases, with 12 bases spanning the gap. This CDR3 reads CASSTDWRQETQYF. The CDR3 coding sequence is TGTGCCAGCAGCACAGATTGGAGACAAGAGACCCAGTACTTC.

The chain is built from TRBV10-1 and TRBJ1-3; 7 bases fit TRBD1. The germline V gene encodes CDR1 WNHNN and CDR2 SYGVQD (reference sequence). The V segment lost 7 bases and the J segment 0 bases; nucleotides outside the gene matches: 6. The CDR3 is made up of 15 amino acids. This CDR3 reads CASNSGDSSGNTIYF. For the CDR3, the DNA is TGCGCCAGCAACTCGGGGGACAGCTCTGGAAACACCATATATTTT.

The gene calls are TRBV28 and TRBJ1-2; D gene unclear. Trimming pared 3 bases from V and 6 bases from J, leaving 2 bases between. The CDR3 contains 10 residues. Germline V gene sequence: CDR1 MDHEN, CDR2 SYDVKM. In DNA, the CDR3 is TGTGCCAGCAGTTTCAATGGCTACACCTTC. Translated: CASSFNGYTF.

Written as DNA, the CDR3 is TGTGCCAGCAGTTATATTGGGAATAGCAATCAGCCCCAGCATTTT. It specifies CASSYIGNSNQPQHF. The genes are TRBV6-2 or TRBV6-3 and TRBJ1-5; D is undetermined. This CDR3 contains 15 residues. V was clipped by 3 bases and J by 0 bases, with 9 bases between them. Germline lookup yields CDR1 MNHEY and CDR2 SVGEGT.

The chain employs TRBV6-5 and TRBJ1-4; possible D gene TRBD1, 5 bases. V lost 8 bases and J 0 bases, leaving 10 bases between the germline ends. This CDR3 region has 14 residues. CDR1 MNHEY and CDR2 SVGAGI come from the germline V gene. The CDR3, as DNA: TGTGCCAGCTCGCTGGGGGCAACTAATGAAAAACTGTTTTTT. Translated: CASSLGATNEKLFF.

This clone was detected only once. This chain connects TRBV6-4 to TRBJ2-2, with 8 bases aligning to TRBD1. In germline, CDR1 is MRHNA, CDR2 SNTAGT. The CDR3 has 16 residues. Trimming took 2 bases from V and 5 from J; bases not matched to a gene: 7. The DNA of the CDR3 is TGTGCCAGCAGTGACAGGACAGGGAGTGTGACCGGGGAGCTGTTTTTT. Translated: CASSDRTGSVTGELFF.

A remark on this clone: Because the CDR3's place on the DNA is in doubt, the DNA is left out and the CDR3 is given as listed by TCRdb. The CDR3 is CASSISGQGINEQFF. The chain employs TRBV19 and TRBJ2-1; no check of the table's D call, TRBD1, against the DNA was made. Counting both end residues, the CDR3 totals 15 amino acids. CDR1 is LNHDA and CDR2 is SQIVND in the germline V gene (reference sequence).

The chain uses TRBV6-5 and TRBJ1-5; D perhaps matches TRBD1 (5 bases). The ends were cut back, 7 bases at V and 0 bases at J, with 10 bases in the middle. The germline gives CDR1 MNHEY, CDR2 SVGAGI. The CDR3 spans 14 residues. As DNA, the CDR3 is TGTGCCAGCACTATGACAGATAGCAATCAGCCCCAGCATTTT. Translated: CASTMTDSNQPQHF.